Each of the 18 T cell receptor beta chains below was sequenced from the same sample in a study of cytomegalovirus exposure and HLA in healthy donors. Sequencing used immunoSEQ multiplex PCR; TCRdb keeps in-frame clones, though not all of them. The table lists 120,000 or so clones, about 96% of them singletons, with 1.5% to 2% in the top ten. Sequenced sample: PBMCs. Receptor source: a man between 18 and 29 years old in good health and CMV-seronegative.

The CDR3 loop is CASSQDRGLSVSAYGYTF. In nucleotides, the CDR3 is TGCGCCAGCAGCCAAGATAGGGGTCTTTCCGTCAGTGCCTATGGCTACACCTTC. J is TRBJ1-2 and V is TRBV4-3; tentatively, D is TRBD1 (5 bases). This CDR3 has 18 amino acids. V lost 0 bases to trimming and J lost 4 bases, with 21 bases between them. From germline, CDR1 is LGHNA and CDR2 YSLEER.

This chain links TRBV11-2 with TRBJ2-1; 12 bases line up with TRBD1. Germline CDR1 is SGHAT and CDR2 is FQNNGV. This CDR3 has 20 amino acids. With V trimmed by 0 bases and J by 10 bases, 19 bases remained unmatched. CDR3 region: CASSLEGQGARAGVGYEQFF. The CDR3 coding sequence is TGTGCCAGCAGCTTAGAGGGACAGGGGGCGCGGGCGGGAGTAGGTTACGAGCAGTTCTTC.

The chain uses TRBV12-5 and TRBJ1-2; a possible D gene is TRBD1 (6 bases). Germline V gene lookup returns CDR1 LGHNT and CDR2 FRNRAP. This CDR3 region has 17 residues. V was cut by 5 bases and J by 1 base, with 20 bases left in between. This CDR3 reads CASGGVAGEEFNYGYTF. The CDR3 DNA sequence: TGTGCTAGTGGTGGGGTGGCAGGGGAAGAGTTTAACTATGGCTACACCTTC.

The rearrangement joins TRBV29-1 to TRBJ1-2, with 7 positions matching TRBD1. The CDR3 is 17 amino acids. V shed 5 bases, J shed 4 bases, and the junction held 19 bases outside the gene matches. CDR1 is SQVTM, CDR2 ANQGSEA, per germline. DNA for the CDR3: TGCAGCGTTCCTTCGTCAAGGGGGCATCCTATCGGCTATGGCTACACCTTC. As protein: CSVPSSRGHPIGYGYTF.

The V and J genes are TRBV11-3 and TRBJ2-7; TRBD2 matches 7 bases. There are 14 residues in the CDR3. J lost 0 bases, V lost 3 bases, and 2 bases had no gene match. Germline V gene data show CDR1 as SGHNT and CDR2 as YENEEA. The CDR3 here is CASSFAGDSYEQYF. DNA of the CDR3: TGTGCCAGCAGCTTCGCGGGAGACTCCTACGAGCAGTACTTC.

The CDR3 nucleotides read TGCAGCGTTGATCGACAGGGGTATCCCAATGAGCAGTTCTTC. It translates to CSVDRQGYPNEQFF. The chain recombines TRBV29-1 with TRBJ2-1; 8 bases match TRBD1. The length of the CDR3 is 14 residues. Germline V CDR1 and CDR2: SQVTM, ANQGSEA. Losses at the gene ends were 3 bases for V and 6 bases for J; bases not matched to a gene: 7.

The rearrangement uses TRBV6-6 and TRBJ1-1, with D possibly TRBD1 on 5 matching bases. Germline V gives CDR1 MNHNY, CDR2 SVGAGI (reference sequence). Trimming pared 2 bases from V and 2 bases from J, leaving 9 bases between. There are 14 residues in the CDR3. In DNA form, the CDR3 reads TGTGCCAGCAGTTACGTAGGGGCTAACACTGAAGCTTTCTTT. Its protein is CASSYVGANTEAFF.

This chain links TRBV6-5 with TRBJ2-7, with a tentative D call TRBD1 (6 bases). V was pared by 2 bases and J by 5 bases, with 16 bases between. From germline, CDR1 is MNHEY and CDR2 SVGAGI. CDR3 length: 15 amino acids. CDR3 amino acids: CASSYEGQGRNEQYF. CDR3 bases: TGTGCCAGCAGTTACGAGGGGCAGGGGAGAAACGAGCAGTACTTC.

The gene calls are TRBV7-9 and TRBJ2-5, with TRBD1 as a possible D gene (5 bases). V lost 8 bases and J 7 bases, leaving 14 bases between the germline ends. The germline CDR1 and CDR2 sequences are SEHNR and FQNEAQ (reference sequence). CDR3 size: 12 residues. CDR3 nucleotide sequence: TGTGCCAGCCTAGGGGCCCGAGGGACCCAGTACTTC. Its translation: CASLGARGTQYF.

This clone has just one count. The chain couples TRBV30 to TRBJ2-1, with a possible D match to TRBD2 (7 bases). The CDR3 runs to 13 residues. Trimming removed 3 bases from V and 4 bases from J, with 10 bases in between. Looked up from germline, CDR1 is GTSNPN and CDR2 is SVGIG (reference sequence). DNA of the CDR3: TGTGCCTGGAGGCGGGGGCTTTACAATGAGCAGTTCTTC. It is translated as CAWRRGLYNEQFF.

The V call is TRBV7-3, the J call TRBJ1-5; 9 bases fit TRBD1. CDR1 is SGHTA and CDR2 is FQGTGA in the germline V gene. The CDR3 covers 15 residues. The V segment lost 1 base and the J segment 5 bases; nucleotides outside the gene matches: 3. CDR3: CASSLNGDRDQPQHF. The CDR3 nucleotides read TGTGCCAGCAGCTTAAATGGGGACAGGGATCAGCCCCAGCATTTT.

The rearrangement uses TRBV6-5 and TRBJ1-4; D is possibly TRBD1 (6 bases). This CDR3 spans 15 amino acids. Per germline, CDR1 MNHEY and CDR2 SVGAGI. Trimming cost V 8 bases and J 3 bases, with 16 bases left between them. Here the CDR3 DNA reads TGTGCCAGCGGGCCAAGACAGGCTTCTAATGAAAAACTGTTTTTT. Residues: CASGPRQASNEKLFF.

Remarks on this clone: This sample also contains other DNA sequences that code for the same CDR3. This chain uses TRBV28 with TRBJ2-7; D remains unclear. Germline values: CDR1 MDHEN, CDR2 SYDVKM. V lost 2 bases, J lost 3 bases, and 5 bases lay in between. The CDR3 runs to 12 residues. The CDR3 bases are TGTGCCAGCAGTTTACTAAACTACGAGCAGTACTTC. This gives the protein CASSLLNYEQYF.

This clone has just one count. The V call is TRBV5-6, the J call TRBJ2-1; D is possibly TRBD2 (5 bases). Trimming took off 0 bases at V and 8 bases at J, with 12 bases between the two ends. Germline assignment: CDR1 SGHDT and CDR2 YYEEEE. The CDR3 length is 14 residues. The CDR3 coding sequence is TGTGCCAGCAGCTTGGTTGCGCTAGCTGATGAGCAGTTCTTC. Amino acid sequence: CASSLVALADEQFF.

J is TRBJ2-2 and V is TRBV30; D ambiguous. Trimming stripped 5 bases from V and 5 bases from J, with 9 bases between. Germline CDR1 GTSNPN, CDR2 SVGIG (reference sequence). CDR3 length: 12 residues. The CDR3 bases are TGTGCCTGGGCCCCGCGGACCGGGGAGCTGTTTTTT. It specifies CAWAPRTGELFF. The entire variable domain, with the rest obtained from reference TRBV30 and TRBJ2-2, is as follows: SQTIHQWPATLVQPVGSPLSLECTVEGTSNPNLYWYRQAAGRGLQLLFYSVGIGQISSEVPQNLSASRPQDRQFILSSKKLLLSDSGFYLCAWAPRTGELFFGEGSRLTVL.

This clone was recorded a few times. This sequence joins TRBV6-5 and TRBJ1-2; TRBD1 matches 8 bases. CDR3 size: 15 residues. V was pared by 7 bases and J by 0 bases, with 7 bases of the junction left unmatched. Per the germline V gene, CDR1 is MNHEY and CDR2 is SVGAGI. The CDR3 here is CASIGTGLANYGYTF. The CDR3 coding sequence is TGTGCCAGCATCGGGACAGGATTAGCTAACTATGGCTACACCTTC.

CDR3 sequence: CASGYRTKNTEAFF. Here the CDR3 DNA reads TGTGCCAGTGGTTATCGGACAAAGAACACTGAAGCTTTCTTT. The genes are TRBV19 and TRBJ1-1, with a tentative D call TRBD1 (5 bases). The CDR3 length is 14 residues. V was trimmed by 8 bases and J by 1 base, leaving 14 bases between them. Germline CDR1 is LNHDA and CDR2 is SQIVND (reference sequence).

The CDR3 loop is CASSAYNPNTEAFF. The CDR3 DNA follows: TGTGCCAGCAGTGCTTACAACCCGAACACTGAAGCTTTCTTT. The chain couples TRBV2 to TRBJ1-1; no reliable D call. There are 14 residues in the CDR3. The germline gives CDR1 SNHLY, CDR2 FYNNEI. V lost 4 bases and J 1 base, leaving 10 bases between the germline ends.